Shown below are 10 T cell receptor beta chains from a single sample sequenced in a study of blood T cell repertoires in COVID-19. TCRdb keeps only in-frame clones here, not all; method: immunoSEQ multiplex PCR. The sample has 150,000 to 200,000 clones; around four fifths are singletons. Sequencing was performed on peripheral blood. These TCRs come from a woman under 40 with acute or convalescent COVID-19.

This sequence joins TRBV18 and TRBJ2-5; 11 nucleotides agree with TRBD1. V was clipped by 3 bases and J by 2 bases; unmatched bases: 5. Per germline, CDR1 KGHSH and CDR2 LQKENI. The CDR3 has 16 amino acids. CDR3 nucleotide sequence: TGTGCCAGCTCACCTGACCGGGACAGGGGGCAAGAGACCCAGTACTTC. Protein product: CASSPDRDRGQETQYF.

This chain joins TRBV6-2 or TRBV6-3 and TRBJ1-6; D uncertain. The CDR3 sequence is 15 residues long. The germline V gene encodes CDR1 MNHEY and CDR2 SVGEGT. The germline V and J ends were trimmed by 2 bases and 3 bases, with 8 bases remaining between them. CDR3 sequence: CASSYVRDYNSPLHF. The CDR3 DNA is TGTGCCAGCAGTTACGTCCGGGACTATAATTCACCCCTCCACTTT.

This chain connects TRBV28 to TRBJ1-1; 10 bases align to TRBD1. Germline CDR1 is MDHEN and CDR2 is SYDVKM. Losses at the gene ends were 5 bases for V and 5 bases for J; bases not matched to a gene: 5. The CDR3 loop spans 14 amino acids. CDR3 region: CASSRQGALTEAFF. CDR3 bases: TGTGCCAGCAGTCGACAGGGGGCGCTTACTGAAGCTTTCTTT.

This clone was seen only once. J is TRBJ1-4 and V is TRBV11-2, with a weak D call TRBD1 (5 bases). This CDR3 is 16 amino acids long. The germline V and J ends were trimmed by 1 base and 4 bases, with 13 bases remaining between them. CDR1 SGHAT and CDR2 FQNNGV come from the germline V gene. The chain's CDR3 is CASSLVAGSINEKLFF. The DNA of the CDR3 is TGTGCCAGCAGCTTAGTTGCAGGGTCCATTAATGAAAAACTGTTTTTT. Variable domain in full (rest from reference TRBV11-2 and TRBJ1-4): EAGVAQSPRYKIIEKRQSVAFWCNPISGHATLYWYQQILGQGPKLLIQFQNNGVVDDSQLPKDRFSAERLKGVDSTLKIQPAKLEDSAVYLCASSLVAGSINEKLFFGSGTQLSVL.

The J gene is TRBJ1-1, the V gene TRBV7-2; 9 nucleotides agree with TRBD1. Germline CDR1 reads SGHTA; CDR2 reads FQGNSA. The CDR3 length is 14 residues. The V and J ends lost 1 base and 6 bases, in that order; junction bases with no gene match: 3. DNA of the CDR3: TGTGCCAGCAGCTTAGTACAGGGGGCCTCTGAAGCTTTCTTT. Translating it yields CASSLVQGASEAFF.

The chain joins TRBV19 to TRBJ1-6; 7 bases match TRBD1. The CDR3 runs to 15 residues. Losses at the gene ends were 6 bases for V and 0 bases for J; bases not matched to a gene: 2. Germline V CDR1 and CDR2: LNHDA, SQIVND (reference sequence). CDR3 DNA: TGTGCCAGTAGGACAGGGAGCTCCTATAATTCACCCCTCCACTTT. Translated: CASRTGSSYNSPLHF.

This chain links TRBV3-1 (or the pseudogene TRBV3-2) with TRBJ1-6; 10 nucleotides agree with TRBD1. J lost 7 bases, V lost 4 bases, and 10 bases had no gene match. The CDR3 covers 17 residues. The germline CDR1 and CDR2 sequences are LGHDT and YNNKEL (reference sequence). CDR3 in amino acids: CASSRGTGAFPNSPLHF. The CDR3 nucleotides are TGTGCCAGCAGCCGGGGGACAGGGGCGTTTCCGAATTCACCCCTCCACTTT.

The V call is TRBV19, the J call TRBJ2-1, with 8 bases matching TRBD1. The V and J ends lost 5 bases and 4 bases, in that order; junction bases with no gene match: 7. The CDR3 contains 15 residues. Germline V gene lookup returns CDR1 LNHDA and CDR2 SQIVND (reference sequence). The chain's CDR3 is CASSLGQGYYNEQFF. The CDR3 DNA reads TGTGCCAGTAGTTTAGGACAGGGCTATTACAATGAGCAGTTCTTC.

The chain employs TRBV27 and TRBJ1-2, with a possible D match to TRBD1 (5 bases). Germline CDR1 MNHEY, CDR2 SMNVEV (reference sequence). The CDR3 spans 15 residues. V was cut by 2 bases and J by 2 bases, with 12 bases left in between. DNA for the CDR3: TGTGCCAGCAGTTTAGTCCCAGGGTTGAACTATGGCTACACCTTC. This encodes CASSLVPGLNYGYTF.

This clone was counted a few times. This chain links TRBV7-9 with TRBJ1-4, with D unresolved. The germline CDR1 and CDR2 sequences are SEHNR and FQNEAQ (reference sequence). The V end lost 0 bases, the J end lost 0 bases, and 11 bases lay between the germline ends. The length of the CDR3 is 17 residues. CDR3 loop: CASSLAERRPTNEKLFF. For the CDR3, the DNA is TGTGCCAGCAGCTTAGCCGAGAGGAGGCCAACTAATGAAAAACTGTTTTTT.